The 9 T cell receptor beta chains given below trace back to one sample, sequenced in a study of OX40 agonist ivuxolimab in advanced cancers. Here immunoSEQ multiplex PCR was the method, and the copy in TCRdb shows in-frame clones only, minus some. Among approximately 18,000 clones listed, around 67% were seen once. The specimen comprised CD4+ or CD8+ T cells sorted from blood, sampled in a trial of the OX40 agonist ivuxolimab. The receptors stem from an adult with an advanced solid tumor such as melanoma, head and neck, liver or kidney cancer.

The V gene is TRBV25-1, the J gene TRBJ2-7; tentative D call: TRBD1 (6 bases). Between the trimmed V and J ends, which lost 4 bases and 5 bases, there was a span of 18 bases. Germline lookup yields CDR1 MGHDK and CDR2 SYGVNS. The CDR3 contains 15 residues. The CDR3 here is CASSVDWGQYHEQYF. The CDR3 DNA reads as TGTGCCAGCAGTGTGGACTGGGGGCAGTACCACGAGCAGTACTTC.

This clone has just a few counts. The V gene is TRBV5-5, the J gene TRBJ2-7; TRBD1 is a possible D gene (6 bases). V dropped 4 bases and J dropped 7 bases, with 18 bases sitting between them. Germline V gives CDR1 SGHKS, CDR2 YYEKEE (reference sequence). The CDR3 is 14 amino acids. The CDR3 loop reads CASSPESGAPEQYF. CDR3 in DNA: TGTGCCAGCAGCCCGGAGTCAGGGGCCCCAGAGCAGTACTTC. Based on the CDR3 plus reference TRBV5-5 and TRBJ2-7, the full variable domain is DAGVTQSPTHLIKTRGQQVTLRCSPISGHKSVSWYQQVLGQGPQFIFQYYEKEERGRGNFPDRFSARQFPNYSSELNVNALLLGDSALYLCASSPESGAPEQYFGPGTRLTVT.

In its sample, this clone was seen once. The chain carries TRBV9 and TRBJ2-5; possible D gene TRBD1, 6 bases. The CDR3 spans 15 residues. Trimming took 6 bases from V and 0 from J, leaving 15 bases between them. Germline CDR1 is SGDLS and CDR2 is YYNGEE. For the CDR3, the DNA is TGTGCCAGCACCAGGGGCCAAAATTACCAAGAGACCCAGTACTTC. This gives the protein CASTRGQNYQETQYF. Supplemented by reference TRBV9 and TRBJ2-5, the full variable domain reads DSGVTQTPKHLITATGQRVTLRCSPRSGDLSVYWYQQSLDQGLQFLIQYYNGEERAKGNILERFSAQQFPDLHSELNLSSLELGDSALYFCASTRGQNYQETQYFGPGTRLLVL.

This clone counts as large. This rearrangement joins TRBV2 to TRBJ2-3; the match to TRBD1 covers 10 bases. The germline CDR1 and CDR2 sequences are SNHLY and FYNNEI. The CDR3 length is 15 residues. V dropped 4 bases and J dropped 2; count of bases not matched to a gene: 3. This chain's CDR3 is CASSATGGHTDTQYF. The CDR3 DNA reads TGTGCCAGCAGTGCGACAGGGGGCCACACAGATACGCAGTATTTT.

V is TRBV27 and J is TRBJ1-1; the D gene is possibly TRBD1 (5 bases). Trimming took 2 bases from V and 1 from J, leaving 14 bases between them. Germline CDR1 and CDR2: MNHEY and SMNVEV (reference sequence). The CDR3 has 16 amino acids. CDR3 loop: CASSLAWQGPNTEAFF. CDR3 in DNA: TGTGCCAGCAGTTTAGCTTGGCAGGGCCCGAACACTGAAGCTTTCTTT.

The chain joins TRBV9 to TRBJ2-2, with D perhaps TRBD2 (5 bases). Deletions cut 7 bases from V and 6 bases from J, with 7 bases between. CDR3 size: 11 residues. Germline CDR1 and CDR2: SGDLS and YYNGEE. For the CDR3, the DNA is TGTGCCAGCGGAGGACCCGGGGAGCTGTTTTTT. Protein product: CASGGPGELFF.

The V gene is TRBV5-5, the J gene TRBJ2-5; 9 bases are shared with TRBD1. CDR3 length: 15 amino acids. Per the germline V gene, CDR1 is SGHKS and CDR2 is YYEKEE (reference sequence). The J segment lost 5 bases and the V segment lost 0 bases, leaving 5 bases of the junction unmatched. CDR3 in DNA: TGTGCCAGCAGCTTGGGGACAGGGGTTAGGGAGACCCAGTACTTC. Its protein product is CASSLGTGVRETQYF.

This clone was detected only once. V gene TRBV9 combines with J gene TRBJ2-5; 9 bases are shared with TRBD2. CDR1 and CDR2 (germline): SGDLS, YYNGEE. The V gene end was trimmed by 0 bases and the J gene end by 5 bases; junction bases not matched to a gene: 2. This CDR3 is built from 14 residues. The CDR3 DNA sequence: TGTGCCAGCAGCGTAGTAGCGGGAGAGGAGACCCAGTACTTC. Protein: CASSVVAGEETQYF.

This clone was seen more than once but under ten times. The genes are TRBV19 and TRBJ2-1, with 12 bases identical to TRBD2. Germline-derived CDR1 and CDR2 are LNHDA and SQIVND (reference sequence). This CDR3 contains 17 residues. J was trimmed by 8 bases and V by 3 bases; bases with no gene match: 11. The CDR3 DNA sequence: TGTGCCAGTAGTATGAACCCTAGCGGGGGGGCAGGCGATGAGCAGTTCTTC. Translating gives CASSMNPSGGAGDEQFF.